The 7 T cell receptor beta chains below all came from one sample that was sequenced in a study of response to subunit inactivated influenza vaccine. TCRdb re-derived calls from the RT-PCR reads in MiXCR, one entry per CDR3 protein. The table lists 500,000 or so distinct CDR3 sequences, approximately 15% of them singletons. Here the sequenced sample was CD4+ T cells sorted from PBMCs, taken around 25 months after vaccination. The receptor source for this set is a man in his fifties or sixties who received an inactivated influenza vaccine.

CDR3 nucleotide sequence: TGTGCCATCAGTCCTACAGGGCCCGGGGAGCTGTTTTTT. Its protein product is CAISPTGPGELFF. The chain recombines TRBV10-3 with TRBJ2-2; possibly TRBD1 for D (6 bases). This CDR3 has 13 residues. The V and J ends lost 5 bases and 6 bases respectively, with 10 bases between them. CDR1 and CDR2 (germline): ENHRY, SYGVKD.

This clonotype was recorded a few times. The V and J genes are TRBV4-3 and TRBJ2-5; the D gene could be TRBD1 or TRBD2 (5 bases each). V was pared by 5 bases and J by 4 bases, with 14 bases between. Germline-derived CDR1 and CDR2 are LGHNA and YSLEER. This CDR3 spans 14 amino acids. CDR3 in amino acids: CASSAAGRRETQYF. DNA of the CDR3: TGCGCCAGCAGCGCAGCAGGGAGAAGAGAGACCCAGTACTTC.

The rearrangement uses TRBV5-6 and TRBJ2-6; D is ambiguous. The CDR3 contains 15 residues. Trimming took off 4 bases at V and 4 bases at J, with 12 bases between the two ends. The germline gives CDR1 SGHDT, CDR2 YYEEEE. CDR3 nucleotides: TGTGCCAGCAGCACCAGAGGTACCGGGGCCAACGTCCTGACTTTC. This codes for CASSTRGTGANVLTF. The full variable domain, its missing parts supplied by reference TRBV5-6 and TRBJ2-6, is DAGVTQSPTHLIKTRGQQVTLRCSPKSGHDTVSWYQQALGQGPQFIFQYYEEEERQRGNFPDRFSGHQFPNYSSELNVNALLLGDSALYLCASSTRGTGANVLTFGAGSRLTVL.

This sequence joins TRBV28 and TRBJ2-7; D is perhaps TRBD1 (5 bases). Germline V gene lookup returns CDR1 MDHEN and CDR2 SYDVKM. This CDR3 is 16 amino acids long. Trimming cost V 4 bases and J 3 bases, with 19 bases left between them. DNA of the CDR3: TGTGCCAGCAGTTCATACGCCGGAGCAGGGTACTACGAGCAGTACTTC. Residues: CASSSYAGAGYYEQYF.

This chain links TRBV20-1 with TRBJ2-7; 9 bases fit TRBD2. CDR1 and CDR2 (germline): DFQATT, SNEGSKA (reference sequence). The CDR3 sequence is 14 residues long. V gave up 3 bases and J gave up 5 bases; unmatched junction bases: 8. The CDR3 sequence: CSASLSGRRNEQYF. The CDR3 bases are TGCAGTGCTAGTCTTAGCGGGAGAAGGAACGAGCAGTACTTC.

This clonotype was detected a few times. The rearrangement links TRBV3-1 to TRBJ2-7; D not certain. The ends were cut back, 4 bases at V and 3 bases at J, with 13 bases in the middle. CDR1 is LGHDT, CDR2 YNNKEL, per germline (reference sequence). The CDR3 length is 14 residues. CDR3 sequence (DNA): TGTGCCAGCAGCCCCCTCCAAACTTACTACGAGCAGTACTTC. This encodes CASSPLQTYYEQYF.

The chain links TRBV2 to TRBJ2-7; 7 bases line up with TRBD2. CDR3 size: 15 residues. V lost 7 bases, J lost 3 bases, and 12 bases stayed unmatched. Germline V gene data show CDR1 as SNHLY and CDR2 as FYNNEI. The CDR3 sequence: CASILMGGGIYEQYF. DNA for the CDR3: TGTGCCAGCATTCTAATGGGGGGGGGTATCTACGAGCAGTACTTC. Looking up the rest from reference TRBV2 and TRBJ2-7 gives the full variable domain: EPEVTQTPSHQVTQMGQEVILRCVPISNHLYFYWYRQILGQKVEFLVSFYNNEISEKSEIFDDQFSVERPDGSNFTLKIRSTKLEDSAMYFCASILMGGGIYEQYFGPGTRLTVT.